This TCR beta chain was observed in a study of T cells in localized non-small cell lung cancer. In germline, CDR1 is SGHKS, CDR2 YYEKEE (reference sequence). The CDR3 spans 14 residues. Trimming removed 7 bases from V and 2 bases from J, with 15 bases in between. Assay used: immunoSEQ multiplex PCR; TCRdb lists only in-frame clones, some missing. The top ten hold 2% to 2.5% of the sample, which has approximately 20,000 clones, approximately 88% seen once. This TCR came from a man aged 40 to 69 with stage I lung adenocarcinoma. This chain joins TRBV5-5 and TRBJ2-5, with D possibly being TRBD1 (5 bases). The sample in question was peripheral blood, obtained before any cancer treatment. The CDR3 protein is CASLNLAGQETQYF. DNA for the CDR3: TGTGCCAGCCTAAACCTCGCAGGGCAAGAGACCCAGTACTTC.